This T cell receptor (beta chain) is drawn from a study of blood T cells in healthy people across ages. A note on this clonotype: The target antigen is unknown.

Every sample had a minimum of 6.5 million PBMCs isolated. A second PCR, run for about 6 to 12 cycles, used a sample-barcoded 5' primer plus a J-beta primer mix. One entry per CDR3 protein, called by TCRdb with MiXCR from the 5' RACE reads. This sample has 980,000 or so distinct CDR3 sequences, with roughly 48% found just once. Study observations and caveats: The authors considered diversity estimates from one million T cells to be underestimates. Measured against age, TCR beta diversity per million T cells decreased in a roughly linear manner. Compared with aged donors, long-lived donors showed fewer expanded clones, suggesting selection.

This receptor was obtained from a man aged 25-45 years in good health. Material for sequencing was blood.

As DNA, the CDR3 is TGTGCCAGCAGCAAAGCGACCTTGAACACCGGGGAGCTGTTTTTT. Amino acid sequence: CASSKATLNTGELFF. The V gene is TRBV21-1, the J gene TRBJ2-2. TRBV21-1 is a documented pseudogene. The CDR3 sequence is 15 residues long.